The 11 T cell receptor beta chains given below trace back to one sample, sequenced in a study of read filtering for tumor transcriptome and immune sequencing. This library used about 400 ng RNA and molecular barcoded adaptors spanning alpha/delta and beta/gamma chains. Each CDR3 protein is one row after TCRdb ran MiXCR on the reads. The sample holds roughly 130,000 distinct CDR3 sequences, 10% to 15% seen once. The sequenced material came from a population of CD138-negative cells sorted from bone marrow. The receptors shown here come from a donor at least 40 years old with multiple myeloma.

The chain joins TRBV4-2 to TRBJ2-1; D gene uncertain. The CDR3 is 14 amino acids. V lost 4 bases and J lost 0, with 7 bases in between. Germline-derived CDR1 and CDR2 are LGHNA and YNFKEQ. The CDR3 protein is CASSREASYNEQFF. CDR3 DNA sequence: TGTGCCAGCAGCCGAGAAGCCTCCTACAATGAGCAGTTCTTC.

This clonotype was observed many times. DNA of the CDR3: TGTGCCAGCAGTTCCCGGACAGAGGGCAGCTCCTACAATGAGCAGTTCTTC. This codes for CASSSRTEGSSYNEQFF. V is TRBV12-3 or TRBV12-4 and J is TRBJ2-1; perhaps TRBD1 as D (6 bases). The length of the CDR3 is 17 residues. With 4 bases removed from V and 0 bases from J, the gap between germline ends came to 16 bases.

This clonotype was counted ten times or more. V and J are TRBV11-2 and TRBJ2-5; possibly TRBD2 for D (6 bases). The germline gives CDR1 SGHAT, CDR2 FQNNGV. Trimming removed 2 bases from V and 1 base from J, with 11 bases in between. This CDR3 comprises 15 residues. The CDR3 is CASSLNLATQETQYF. Written as DNA, the CDR3 is TGTGCCAGCAGCTTAAATCTAGCGACCCAAGAGACCCAGTACTTC.

The chain uses TRBV28 and TRBJ1-3; tentative D call: TRBD1 (5 bases). This CDR3 has 16 residues. Germline values: CDR1 MDHEN, CDR2 SYDVKM. With 4 bases removed from V and 0 bases from J, the gap between germline ends came to 13 bases. DNA of the CDR3: TGTGCCAGCAGTTCCGGGACCTTCAGCTCTGGAAACACCATATATTTT. It is translated as CASSSGTFSSGNTIYF.

This clonotype was seen many times. CDR3 region: CASTPSPSGMYNEQFF. CDR3 nucleotide sequence: TGTGCCAGCACCCCAAGCCCTAGCGGGATGTACAATGAGCAGTTCTTC. The chain employs TRBV7-2 and TRBJ2-1; 9 positions match TRBD2. Germline assignment: CDR1 SGHTA and CDR2 FQGNSA. CDR3 length equals 16 residues. V lost 7 bases to trimming and J lost 4 bases; unmatched junction nucleotides: 11.

This clonotype was found many times. The V and J genes are TRBV19 and TRBJ2-1; 10 positions match TRBD2. Germline lookup yields CDR1 LNHDA and CDR2 SQIVND (reference sequence). The CDR3 is made up of 18 amino acids. Trimming cost V 4 bases and J 6 bases; bases outside gene matches: 15. This CDR3 reads CASSTGTRAGGPFNEQFF. Written as DNA, the CDR3 is TGTGCCAGTAGTACCGGAACCCGAGCGGGAGGGCCTTTCAATGAGCAGTTCTTC.

The CDR3 DNA reads as TGTGCCAGCAGCGTAGGAGGGGATGCCGGGGAGCTGTTTTTT. Protein product: CASSVGGDAGELFF. The chain has TRBV9 and TRBJ2-2; either TRBD1 or TRBD2 may supply D (5 bases each). V gave up 0 bases and J gave up 6 bases, with 9 bases separating them. There are 14 residues in the CDR3. In germline, CDR1 is SGDLS, CDR2 YYNGEE.

This clonotype has at least ten counts. In nucleotides, the CDR3 is TGTGCCAGCAGTGGGGGTGGGGTCTACAATCAGCCCCAGCATTTT. The encoded protein is CASSGGGVYNQPQHF. The V gene is TRBV28, the J gene TRBJ1-5, with a tentative D call TRBD1 (5 bases). Germline loops: CDR1 MDHEN, CDR2 SYDVKM. This CDR3 comprises 15 residues. V lost 5 bases, J lost 3 bases, and 14 bases lay in between.

The table lists this clonotype with many counts. This chain joins TRBV5-1 and TRBJ2-2; 9 bases match TRBD2. CDR3 length: 17 residues. Germline V lookup: CDR1 SGHRS, CDR2 YFSETQ. The junction had 11 bases not matched to a gene; V was cut back by 1 base and J by 7 bases. CDR3 residues: CASSLTTSGARGGELFF. CDR3 DNA: TGCGCCAGCAGCTTGACGACTAGCGGAGCAAGAGGCGGGGAGCTGTTTTTT. The full variable domain, in which reference TRBV5-1 and TRBJ2-2 provide the parts outside the CDR3, is KAGVTQTPRYLIKTRGQQVTLSCSPISGHRSVSWYQQTPGQGLQFLFEYFSETQRNKGNFPGRFSGRQFSNSRSEMNVSTLELGDSALYLCASSLTTSGARGGELFFGEGSRLTVL.

The chain uses TRBV7-2 and TRBJ1-1, with 9 nucleotides matching TRBD1. This CDR3 region has 14 residues. J lost 5 bases, V lost 3 bases, and 4 bases had no gene match. Looked up from germline, CDR1 is SGHTA and CDR2 is FQGNSA. The CDR3 spells CASSFRQGGTEAFF. The DNA for the CDR3 is TGTGCCAGCAGCTTCAGACAGGGGGGAACTGAAGCTTTCTTT.

This clonotype was seen at least ten times. The chain recombines TRBV29-1 with TRBJ1-2, with D hard to call. Trimming left V 1 base short and J 6 bases short, with 9 bases between. CDR3 length: 12 residues. Germline CDR1 reads SQVTM; CDR2 reads ANQGSEA. The DNA for the CDR3 is TGCAGCGTTGAAGCCCCAGGACATGGCTACACCTTC. Encoded protein: CSVEAPGHGYTF.